A selection of T cell receptor beta chains follows, all from one sample in a study of blood T cell repertoires in COVID-19. Sequencing used immunoSEQ multiplex PCR; TCRdb keeps in-frame clones, though not all of them. There are over 140,000 clones in the sample; about four fifths occur only once, and approximately 3.9% lies in the top ten. The sequenced sample consisted of peripheral blood. Source of these receptors: a woman aged 55-75 years with acute or convalescent COVID-19. Each CDR3 is given with its conserved first and last residue. A D gene is named only where the DNA matches it firmly. Clone size, where shown, is once, few, many, or a class for clones that have expanded.

D: -
J: TRBJ1-1
V: TRBV7-2
size: -
CDR3: CASRPSRNTEAFF
DNA: TGTGCCAGCAGGCCCTCCAGGAACACTGAAGCTTTCTTT

D: TRBD1
J: TRBJ1-2
V: TRBV9
size: -
CDR3: CASSALGQVANYGYTF
DNA: TGTGCCAGCAGCGCCCTGGGACAGGTAGCGAACTATGGCTACACCTTC

D: -
J: TRBJ1-1
V: TRBV4-1
size: -
CDR3: CASSHSSGPSGTEAFF
DNA: TGCGCCAGCAGCCATTCATCTGGACCCTCGGGGACTGAAGCTTTCTTT

D: TRBD1
J: TRBJ2-5
V: TRBV6-1
size: -
CDR3: CASSGQGASVRETQYF
DNA: TGTGCCAGCAGTGGACAGGGGGCGAGTGTGAGAGAGACCCAGTACTTC

D: -
J: TRBJ2-5
V: TRBV27
size: -
CDR3: CASSLGRGETQYF
DNA: TGTGCCAGCAGTCTGGGTAGGGGCGAGACCCAGTACTTC

D: -
J: TRBJ1-1
V: TRBV9
size: -
CDR3: CASSPRAAGGNTEAFF
DNA: TGTGCCAGCAGCCCACGCGCGGCGGGGGGCAACACTGAAGCTTTCTTT

D: -
J: TRBJ2-5
V: TRBV24-1
size: -
CDR3: CATSEPGLETQYF
DNA: TGTGCCACCAGTGAACCGGGTTTGGAGACCCAGTACTTC

D: -
J: TRBJ2-1
V: TRBV10-3
size: -
CDR3: CAISSSGSPLFNEQFF
DNA: TGTGCCATCAGCTCCTCAGGGTCCCCTCTGTTCAATGAGCAGTTCTTC

D: -
J: TRBJ1-2
V: TRBV14
size: -
CDR3: CASSQVRSPNNYGYTF
DNA: TGTGCCAGCAGCCAAGTGCGGAGTCCCAATAACTATGGCTACACCTTC

D: TRBD2
J: TRBJ2-2
V: TRBV5-1
size: -
CDR3: CASSLLPSGRAPGELFF
DNA: TGCGCCAGCAGCTTGTTGCCCAGCGGGAGGGCCCCCGGGGAGCTGTTTTTT

D: TRBD1
J: TRBJ1-5
V: TRBV2
size: -
CDR3: CASSQGAQPQHF
DNA: TGTGCCAGCAGCCAGGGGGCCCAGCCCCAGCATTTT

D: -
J: TRBJ2-6
V: TRBV5-4
size: -
CDR3: CASSPALGSGANVLTF
DNA: TGTGCCAGCAGTCCCGCCCTCGGCTCTGGGGCCAACGTCCTGACTTTC

D: -
J: TRBJ2-5
V: TRBV5-6
size: -
CDR3: CASSLAGTQYF
DNA: TGTGCCAGCAGCTTGGCCGGGACCCAGTACTTC

D: TRBD2
J: TRBJ2-5
V: TRBV7-6
size: -
CDR3: CATSGALGETQYF
DNA: TGTGCCACAAGCGGGGCCCTCGGGGAGACCCAGTACTTC

D: -
J: TRBJ1-2
V: TRBV11-2
size: -
CDR3: CASSPSSDFLFYTF
DNA: TGTGCCAGCAGCCCCTCCAGTGACTTCTTGTTCTACACCTTC

D: -
J: TRBJ1-1
V: TRBV6-6
size: -
CDR3: CASSKQGSPNTEAFF
DNA: TGTGCCAGCAGTAAACAGGGAAGTCCTAACACTGAAGCTTTCTTT

D: -
J: TRBJ1-2
V: TRBV28
size: -
CDR3: CASSYRAMSYYGYTF
DNA: TGTGCCAGCAGTTACAGGGCCATGTCCTACTATGGCTACACCTTC

D: -
J: TRBJ1-3
V: TRBV27
size: -
CDR3: CASSDPSSGNTIYF
DNA: TGTGCCAGCAGTGATCCGAGCTCTGGAAACACCATATATTTT

D: TRBD1
J: TRBJ1-5
V: TRBV19
size: -
CDR3: CASSIDPGTGDLNQPQHF
DNA: TGTGCCAGTAGTATAGATCCCGGGACAGGGGATCTCAATCAGCCCCAGCATTTT

D: -
J: TRBJ2-3
V: TRBV4-2
size: -
CDR3: CASSQEGLADTQYF
DNA: TGTGCCAGCAGCCAAGAGGGGTTAGCGGATACGCAGTATTTT

D: TRBD1
J: TRBJ1-2
V: TRBV6-2/TRBV6-3
size: -
CDR3: CASSYSTGPYGYTF
DNA: TGTGCCAGCAGTTACTCGACAGGGCCCTATGGCTACACCTTC

D: -
J: TRBJ1-5
V: TRBV30
size: -
CDR3: CAWSKGSWQPQHF
DNA: TGTGCCTGGAGTAAGGGGTCATGGCAGCCCCAGCATTTT

D: -
J: TRBJ1-1
V: TRBV19
size: -
CDR3: CASSIDRGMMAFF
DNA: TGTGCCAGTAGTATAGACAGGGGTATGATGGCTTTCTTT

D: -
J: TRBJ1-6
V: TRBV2
size: -
CDR3: CASAGVRNSPLHF
DNA: TGTGCCAGTGCAGGGGTTAGGAATTCACCCCTCCACTTT

D: TRBD1
J: TRBJ2-2
V: TRBV7-6
size: once
CDR3: CASSPRQGRTGELFF
DNA: TGTGCCAGCAGCCCTCGACAGGGTAGAACCGGGGAGCTGTTTTTT

D: -
J: TRBJ1-1
V: TRBV18
size: -
CDR3: CASSPREQGGDEAFF
DNA: TGTGCCAGCTCACCACGGGAACAGGGAGGGGATGAAGCTTTCTTT

D: TRBD1
J: TRBJ1-1
V: TRBV5-4
size: -
CDR3: CASSLPGTGGTEAFF
DNA: TGTGCCAGCAGCCTCCCGGGGACAGGGGGCACTGAAGCTTTCTTT

D: TRBD2
J: TRBJ2-5
V: TRBV6-5
size: -
CDR3: CASRNLAGGGTQYF
DNA: TGTGCCAGCAGGAATCTAGCGGGAGGAGGGACCCAGTACTTC

D: TRBD1
J: TRBJ1-1
V: TRBV11-3
size: -
CDR3: CASSLPSGQGRGETEAFF
DNA: TGTGCCAGCAGCTTACCTTCGGGACAGGGACGTGGCGAGACTGAAGCTTTCTTT

D: TRBD1
J: TRBJ1-5
V: TRBV19
size: -
CDR3: CASSMGRGLKEPQHF
DNA: TGTGCCAGTAGTATGGGCAGGGGGCTCAAAGAGCCCCAGCATTTT

D: TRBD1
J: TRBJ1-6
V: TRBV28
size: -
CDR3: CASSDGQGGSPLHF
DNA: TGTGCCAGCAGTGATGGCCAGGGGGGATCACCCCTCCACTTT

D: -
J: TRBJ2-1
V: TRBV7-6
size: -
CDR3: CASSSSESSYNEQFF
DNA: TGTGCCAGCAGTTCGAGTGAAAGCTCCTACAATGAGCAGTTCTTC

D: -
J: TRBJ2-2
V: TRBV30
size: once
CDR3: CAWSGLGRATGRPNTGELFF
DNA: TGTGCCTGGAGTGGTCTTGGCAGGGCAACGGGTCGCCCGAACACCGGGGAGCTGTTTTTT

D: TRBD2
J: TRBJ2-1
V: TRBV7-6
size: once
CDR3: CASSPGTSVPYNEQFF
DNA: TGTGCCAGCAGCCCCGGGACTAGCGTACCCTACAATGAGCAGTTCTTC

D: -
J: TRBJ1-4
V: TRBV30
size: -
CDR3: CAWNRGGNEKLFF
DNA: TGTGCCTGGAATAGGGGGGGGAATGAAAAACTGTTTTTT

D: -
J: TRBJ2-7
V: TRBV9
size: -
CDR3: CASSVETGEYYEQYF
DNA: TGTGCCAGCAGCGTTGAGACAGGAGAGTACTACGAGCAGTACTTC

D: TRBD2
J: TRBJ2-2
V: TRBV10-3
size: -
CDR3: CAISGLAGSTGELFF
DNA: TGTGCCATCAGTGGACTAGCGGGGAGCACCGGGGAGCTGTTTTTT

D: -
J: TRBJ1-1
V: TRBV7-2
size: -
CDR3: CASSRYTEAFF
DNA: TGTGCCAGCAGCCGTTATACTGAAGCTTTCTTT

D: -
J: TRBJ1-4
V: TRBV19
size: -
CDR3: CASSIGGSVNEKLFF
DNA: TGTGCCAGTAGTATTGGAGGTTCAGTTAATGAAAAGCTGTTTTTT

D: TRBD2
J: TRBJ2-2
V: TRBV2
size: -
CDR3: CARGLAGTNTGELFF
DNA: TGTGCCCGGGGACTAGCGGGAACGAACACCGGGGAGCTGTTTTTT

D: -
J: TRBJ1-2
V: TRBV7-8
size: few
CDR3: CASSSARIAGGEGYGYTF
DNA: TGTGCCAGCAGCTCCGCCCGAATAGCTGGGGGGGAAGGCTATGGCTACACCTTC

D: -
J: TRBJ1-2
V: TRBV11-2
size: -
CDR3: CASSLDHSYGYTF
DNA: TGTGCCAGCAGCTTAGATCACAGCTATGGCTACACCTTC

D: -
J: TRBJ1-1
V: TRBV30
size: -
CDR3: CAWRPGNTEAFF
DNA: TGTGCCTGGAGACCAGGGAACACTGAAGCTTTCTTT

D: -
J: TRBJ1-2
V: TRBV3-1/TRBV3-2
size: -
CDR3: CASRLTKSGGGGYTF
DNA: TGTGCCAGCAGGTTAACCAAGTCGGGAGGCGGTGGCTACACCTTC

D: TRBD1
J: TRBJ1-2
V: TRBV28
size: -
CDR3: CASSPPGQNRGRNGYTF
DNA: TGTGCCAGCAGTCCGCCGGGGCAAAACAGGGGGCGCAATGGCTACACCTTC

D: -
J: TRBJ1-5
V: TRBV28
size: -
CDR3: CASKVGGGGQPQHF
DNA: TGTGCCAGCAAGGTGGGAGGGGGAGGTCAGCCCCAGCATTTT

D: -
J: TRBJ2-7
V: TRBV10-3
size: once
CDR3: CAISVGGGAFIPSSYEQYF
DNA: TGTGCCATCAGTGTTGGCGGGGGCGCCTTTATCCCCAGCTCCTACGAGCAGTACTTC

D: TRBD2
J: TRBJ2-1
V: TRBV4-1
size: -
CDR3: CASSQGVAGGLNEQFF
DNA: TGCGCCAGCAGCCAGGGGGTAGCGGGAGGGCTCAATGAGCAGTTCTTC

D: -
J: TRBJ2-7
V: TRBV5-6
size: -
CDR3: CASSLTGPAYEQYF
DNA: TGTGCCAGCAGCTTAACAGGGCCAGCCTACGAGCAGTACTTC

D: TRBD2
J: TRBJ2-1
V: TRBV24-1
size: -
CDR3: CATSDPGTSGKGRINEQFF
DNA: TGTGCCACCAGTGACCCCGGGACTAGCGGGAAGGGTCGGATAAATGAGCAGTTCTTC

D: TRBD1
J: TRBJ2-5
V: TRBV10-3
size: -
CDR3: CAISGVGTGERETQYF
DNA: TGTGCCATCAGTGGAGTAGGGACAGGCGAAAGAGAGACCCAGTACTTC

D: -
J: TRBJ1-4
V: TRBV3-1/TRBV3-2
size: -
CDR3: CASRDQGNEKLFF
DNA: TGTGCCAGCAGGGACCAGGGAAATGAAAAACTGTTTTTT

D: -
J: TRBJ2-5
V: TRBV11-2
size: -
CDR3: CASSLDQGVGETQYF
DNA: TGTGCCAGCAGCTTAGATCAAGGAGTAGGTGAGACCCAGTACTTC

D: -
J: TRBJ2-2
V: TRBV21-1
size: -
CDR3: CASRIKDISYTGELFF
DNA: TGTGCCAGCAGGATTAAGGACATCTCCTACACCGGGGAGCTGTTTTTT

D: -
J: TRBJ2-2
V: TRBV7-2
size: few
CDR3: CASSSTGGGELFF
DNA: TGTGCCAGCAGCTCCACCGGGGGCGGGGAGCTGTTTTTT

D: -
J: TRBJ1-1
V: TRBV3-1/TRBV3-2
size: -
CDR3: CATSGIMNTEAFF
DNA: TGTGCCACCTCGGGGATCATGAACACTGAAGCTTTCTTT

D: TRBD2
J: TRBJ2-3
V: TRBV7-2
size: -
CDR3: CASSPGLAGWEYF
DNA: TGTGCCAGCAGCCCAGGACTAGCGGGATGGGAGTATTTT